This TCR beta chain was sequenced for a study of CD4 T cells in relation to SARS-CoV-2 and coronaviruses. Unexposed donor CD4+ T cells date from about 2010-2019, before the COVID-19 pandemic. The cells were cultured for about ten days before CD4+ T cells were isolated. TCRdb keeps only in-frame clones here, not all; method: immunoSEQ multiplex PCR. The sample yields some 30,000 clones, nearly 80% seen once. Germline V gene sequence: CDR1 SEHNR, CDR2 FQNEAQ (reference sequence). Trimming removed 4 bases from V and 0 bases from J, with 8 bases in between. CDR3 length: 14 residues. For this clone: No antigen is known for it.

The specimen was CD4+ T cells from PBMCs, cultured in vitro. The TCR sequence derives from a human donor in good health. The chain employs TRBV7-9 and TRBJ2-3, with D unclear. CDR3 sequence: CASSSWTSTDTQYF. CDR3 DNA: TGTGCCAGCAGCTCATGGACCAGCACAGATACGCAGTATTTT. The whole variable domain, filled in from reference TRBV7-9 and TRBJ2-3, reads DTGVSQNPRHKITKRGQNVTFRCDPISEHNRLYWYRQTLGQGPEFLTYFQNEAQLEKSRLLSDRFSAERPKGSFSTLEIQRTEQGDSAMYLCASSSWTSTDTQYFGPGTRLTVL.